This T cell receptor (beta chain) was sequenced in a study of cytomegalovirus exposure and HLA in healthy donors. Clones were read by immunoSEQ multiplex PCR, and TCRdb kept only the in-frame ones, dropping some. The table has about 360,000 clones, about nine tenths seen once. V trimming: 4 bases; J trimming: 10 bases; junction bases outside the gene matches: 8. Germline V gene lookup returns CDR1 MNHNS and CDR2 SASEGT. The CDR3 loop spans 15 amino acids. This TCR was sampled from a woman between 18 and 29 years old in good health and CMV-seronegative. What was sequenced was PBMCs. The chain recombines TRBV6-1 with TRBJ2-1, with TRBD1 matching over 12 bases. The CDR3 DNA reads as TGTGCCAGCAGTGCCGGGACAGGGGGCATAAGGGAGCAGTTCTTC. This gives the protein CASSAGTGGIREQFF.